Listed here are 29 T cell receptor beta chains from one sample, sequenced in a study of shared clonotypes between healthy human individuals (dated by TCRdb to 2018 to 2020). The library was generated by the immunoSEQ multiplex PCR assay. This is the immuneACCESS table as TCRdb keeps it, with only in-frame sequences that have V and J called. A part of the clones is gone; compared with another copy, unresolved V genes explain less than half, and the rest is unexplained. For this sample the table gives 450,000 to 500,000 clones, of which 60% to 80% were detected only once. Approximately 12% of the sample comes from the top ten. The sequenced sample consisted of PBMCs. All receptors come from a woman aged 40 to 50 in good health. Some clones in this sample may be carry-over from other donors' samples.

This sequence joins TRBV5-1 and TRBJ2-7; D is perhaps TRBD2 (6 bases). CDR1 and CDR2 (germline): SGHRS, YFSETQ. V dropped 1 base and J dropped 2 bases, with 10 bases sitting between them. The CDR3 covers 14 residues. Here the CDR3 reads CASSLSGVAYEQYF. The CDR3 coding sequence is TGCGCCAGCAGCTTGTCGGGGGTCGCCTACGAGCAGTACTTC.

This clone was detected only a few times. This chain connects TRBV5-1 to TRBJ2-2, with D unclear. The CDR3 sequence is 13 residues long. Trimming stripped 4 bases from V and 6 bases from J, with 10 bases between. Germline V lookup: CDR1 SGHRS, CDR2 YFSETQ. The CDR3 DNA sequence: TGCGCCAGCAGCCAGGTTCCGTCCGGGGAGCTGTTTTTT. Protein: CASSQVPSGELFF.

This chain connects TRBV6-4 to TRBJ2-5; 9 nucleotides match TRBD2. The CDR3 spans 14 residues. Germline V gene data show CDR1 as MRHNA and CDR2 as SNTAGT. After removal of 7 bases from V and 5 bases from J, the junction contained 8 bases not matched to a gene. CDR3 coding DNA: TGTGCCAGCAAGCCGACTAGCGGAGGGGAGACCCAGTACTTC. Its translation is CASKPTSGGETQYF.

J is TRBJ2-5 and V is TRBV6-5; the D is unclear. V dropped 5 bases and J dropped 5 bases, with 12 bases sitting between them. Germline V gene sequence: CDR1 MNHEY, CDR2 SVGAGI. CDR3 length: 13 amino acids. The CDR3 DNA reads as TGTGCCAGCAGTGCCTTCGCGACGGAGACCCAGTACTTC. This translates into CASSAFATETQYF.

CDR3 amino acids: CASGTGSVAEAFF. The CDR3 bases are TGTGCTAGTGGTACGGGGAGTGTCGCTGAAGCTTTCTTT. The chain is built from TRBV12-5 and TRBJ1-1; D ambiguous. Between the trimmed V and J ends, which lost 5 bases and 6 bases, there was a span of 13 bases. The germline V gene has CDR1 LGHNT and CDR2 FRNRAP. This CDR3 spans 13 amino acids.

This rearrangement joins TRBV5-1 to TRBJ1-2; TRBD1 matches at 11 bases. The V gene end was trimmed by 4 bases and the J gene end by 7 bases; junction bases not matched to a gene: 9. There are 15 residues in the CDR3. Germline V lookup: CDR1 SGHRS, CDR2 YFSETQ. The chain's CDR3 is CASSADRGRAVGYTF. DNA of the CDR3: TGCGCCAGCAGCGCGGACAGGGGGCGAGCGGTTGGCTACACCTTC.

This clone was picked up a small number of times. The chain is built from TRBV27 and TRBJ2-7, with D possibly TRBD1 on 6 matching bases. Trimming took off 5 bases at V and 6 bases at J, with 14 bases between the two ends. Germline V gene sequence: CDR1 MNHEY, CDR2 SMNVEV (reference sequence). The CDR3 has 13 residues. Here the CDR3 reads CASSPWGQPEQYF. For the CDR3, the DNA is TGTGCCAGCAGTCCTTGGGGACAACCCGAGCAGTACTTC.

This clone was observed a single time. This chain connects TRBV7-9 to TRBJ2-1; 8 bases align to TRBD1. Germline CDR1 is SEHNR and CDR2 is FQNEAQ (reference sequence). The CDR3 runs to 15 residues. V shed 1 base and J 8 bases; nucleotides not matched to a gene: 7. The CDR3 region is CASSLGRTGLDEQFF. The CDR3 coding sequence is TGTGCCAGCAGCTTAGGTCGGACAGGGTTGGATGAGCAGTTCTTC. The entire variable domain, with the rest obtained from reference TRBV7-9 and TRBJ2-1, is as follows: DTGVSQNPRHKITKRGQNVTFRCDPISEHNRLYWYRQTLGQGPEFLTYFQNEAQLEKSRLLSDRFSAERPKGSFSTLEIQRTEQGDSAMYLCASSLGRTGLDEQFFGPGTRLTVL.

The chain joins TRBV5-1 to TRBJ1-1; D is possibly TRBD1 (6 bases). The CDR3 length is 14 residues. Germline-derived CDR1 and CDR2 are SGHRS and YFSETQ. The ends were cut back, 0 bases at V and 7 bases at J, with 13 bases in the middle. CDR3 DNA sequence: TGCGCCAGCAGCTTGGAAGGCGCAGGGGATGAAGCTTTCTTT. This gives the protein CASSLEGAGDEAFF.

The table lists this clone with a few counts. V is TRBV6-4 and J is TRBJ1-5, with D hard to call. The CDR3 is 14 residues long. Germline assignment: CDR1 MRHNA and CDR2 SNTAGT. The V end lost 6 bases, the J end lost 3 bases, and 12 bases lay between the germline ends. Written as DNA, the CDR3 is TGTGCCAGCAGCGCCCGGTTTGACAATCAGCCCCAGCATTTT. It yields the protein CASSARFDNQPQHF.

This chain connects TRBV11-3 to TRBJ2-2; 11 nucleotides agree with TRBD1. This CDR3 region has 19 residues. Germline lookup yields CDR1 SGHNT and CDR2 YENEEA. Unmatched junction bases numbered 15, after V lost 5 bases and J lost 4 bases. The CDR3 loop is CASSPRDRGRLQGTGELFF. CDR3 in DNA: TGTGCCAGCAGCCCCCGGGACAGGGGGAGATTACAAGGCACCGGGGAGCTGTTTTTT.

Only one count was recorded for this clone. The chain has TRBV21-1 and TRBJ2-3; TRBD2 is the table's D call and was not checked against the DNA. TRBV21-1 is designated a pseudogene. The length of the CDR3 is 17 residues. The CDR3 coding sequence is TGTGCCAGCAGCAAATGGGGACCGGGACTAGCTCCAGATACGCAGTATTTT. This translates into CASSKWGPGLAPDTQYF.

The chain couples TRBV2 to TRBJ2-7; D uncertain. Germline-derived CDR1 and CDR2 are SNHLY and FYNNEI. V was trimmed by 6 bases and J by 7 bases, leaving 13 bases between them. The CDR3 has 12 residues. For the CDR3, the DNA is TGTGCCAGCAGAGGTTCCGGCCAGGAGCAGTACTTC. Protein product: CASRGSGQEQYF.

The chain combines TRBV7-9 with TRBJ2-7; 8 bases line up with TRBD1. Trimming cost V 4 bases and J 2 bases; bases outside gene matches: 10. The CDR3 runs 16 residues. Germline assignment: CDR1 SEHNR and CDR2 FQNEAQ (reference sequence). The DNA for the CDR3 is TGTGCCAGCAGCTCGCCACGGACAGGGAAACCCTACGAGCAGTACTTC. Amino acid sequence: CASSSPRTGKPYEQYF.

This clone was seen a single time. A junction end diverges from the germline sequence, so it may reflect a read error. The rearrangement joins TRBV29-1 to TRBJ2-1; D unresolved. Germline CDR1 and CDR2: SQVTM and ANQGSEA. The CDR3 has 14 amino acids. DNA for the CDR3: TGCAGCGTACCCTCGAGGCAATCCGCTAATGGGCAGTTCTTC. Translation: CSVPSRQSANGQFF.

The chain recombines TRBV30 with TRBJ2-3; TRBD2 matches at 7 bases. The V gene end was trimmed by 5 bases and the J gene end by 0 bases; junction bases not matched to a gene: 5. Germline CDR1 reads GTSNPN; CDR2 reads SVGIG (reference sequence). This CDR3 has 14 residues. CDR3 residues: CAWGGSHSTDTQYF. The CDR3 nucleotides are TGTGCCTGGGGCGGGAGCCACAGCACAGATACGCAGTATTTT.

The V gene is TRBV11-3, the J gene TRBJ2-1, with D perhaps matching TRBD1 (6 bases). V was clipped by 0 bases and J by 0 bases, with 9 bases between them. The CDR3 extends over 16 amino acids. CDR1 is SGHNT, CDR2 YENEEA, per germline. CDR3 sequence (DNA): TGTGCCAGCAGCTTAGACGGACAGAGCTCCTACAATGAGCAGTTCTTC. It yields the protein CASSLDGQSSYNEQFF.

This chain uses TRBV6-1 with TRBJ1-2; the D gene is possibly TRBD1 (6 bases). Germline V gives CDR1 MNHNS, CDR2 SASEGT. This CDR3 is built from 15 residues. V shed 1 base and J shed 8 bases, with 17 bases lying between them. The DNA of the CDR3 is TGTGCCAGCAGTGAAGAGAACAGGGCGCGCGGAGGCTACACCTTC. Residues: CASSEENRARGGYTF.

As to this clone: At the DNA level, this CDR3 is encoded by other sequences in the same sample as well. This rearrangement joins TRBV7-9 to TRBJ1-5; no firm D call. Trimming stripped 5 bases from V and 4 bases from J, with 6 bases between. CDR3 length equals 12 residues. Germline loops: CDR1 SEHNR, CDR2 FQNEAQ (reference sequence). The CDR3 coding sequence is TGTGCCAGCAGCCTGGGGAATCAGCCCCAGCATTTT. Amino acid sequence: CASSLGNQPQHF.

The rearrangement joins TRBV5-5 to TRBJ2-7; 11 bases map to TRBD2. J gave up 2 bases and V 4 bases, and 2 bases lay outside the gene matches. This CDR3 comprises 14 residues. Germline V CDR1 and CDR2: SGHKS, YYEKEE (reference sequence). The DNA of the CDR3 is TGTGCCAGCAGCGTTAGCGGGAGGGCCTACGAGCAGTACTTC. Translation: CASSVSGRAYEQYF.

The genes are TRBV7-2 and TRBJ2-1, with no clear D. Germline CDR1 is SGHTA and CDR2 is FQGNSA. The CDR3 has 11 residues. V was cut by 3 bases and J by 6 bases, with 3 bases left in between. The DNA for the CDR3 is TGTGCCAGCAGCTTTAGCAATGAGCAGTTCTTC. This codes for CASSFSNEQFF.

This chain connects TRBV10-3 to TRBJ2-7; 8 nucleotides line up with TRBD2. This CDR3 is 15 amino acids long. Germline V CDR1 and CDR2: ENHRY, SYGVKD. Unmatched junction bases numbered 6, after V lost 0 bases and J lost 5 bases. In DNA, the CDR3 is TGTGCCATCAGTGAGTCCAGAGCGGGAGTCAACGAGCAGTACTTC. Translating gives CAISESRAGVNEQYF.

This rearrangement joins TRBV21-1 to TRBJ2-5; whether TRBD2, the table's D call, matches the DNA was not checked. TRBV21-1 is listed as a pseudogene. The CDR3 runs 12 residues. CDR3 DNA: TGTGCCAGCAGCCCCCGCGAAGAGACCCAGTACTTC. It yields the protein CASSPREETQYF.

V usage is TRBV5-1 and J usage is TRBJ2-6; the D call may be TRBD1 or TRBD2 (5 bases each). CDR3 length: 16 residues. V dropped 6 bases and J dropped 3 bases, with 16 bases sitting between them. Germline loops: CDR1 SGHRS, CDR2 YFSETQ. The CDR3 is CASTLGATGGANVLTF. The CDR3 nucleotides are TGCGCCAGCACCCTCGGGGCAACAGGTGGGGCCAACGTCCTGACTTTC.

In regard to this clone: The junction does not match germline at one end; this may be a read error. This rearrangement joins TRBV2 to TRBJ2-2; D perhaps matches TRBD2 (6 bases). CDR1 and CDR2 from the germline V gene are SNHLY and FYNNEI. The CDR3 totals 14 residues. The CDR3 region is CASSGTTITGEPFF. The CDR3 DNA follows: TGTGCCAGCAGTGGGACTACCATCACCGGGGAGCCGTTTTTT.

J is TRBJ1-1 and V is TRBV5-8; D call uncertain. This CDR3 is built from 13 residues. Per the germline V gene, CDR1 is SGHTS and CDR2 is YDEGEE. The ends were cut back, 0 bases at V and 7 bases at J, with 10 bases in the middle. The CDR3 loop reads CASSLVGHHEAFF. In DNA form, the CDR3 reads TGTGCCAGCAGCTTGGTCGGGCACCATGAAGCTTTCTTT.

V and J are TRBV19 and TRBJ1-1; D is perhaps TRBD1 (6 bases). This CDR3 spans 15 amino acids. Trimming cost V 4 bases and J 1 base, with 13 bases left between them. CDR1 is LNHDA, CDR2 SQIVND, per germline (reference sequence). CDR3 amino acids: CASSTTDRQNTEAFF. The CDR3 DNA reads TGTGCCAGTAGTACCACAGACAGGCAGAACACTGAAGCTTTCTTT.

As DNA, the CDR3 is TGTGCCAGCAGCTTAGCGCCCTTGACAGACAGCAAATTTAGAGGTGGCTACACCTTC. As protein: CASSLAPLTDSKFRGGYTF. The chain couples TRBV7-2 to TRBJ1-2; possible D gene TRBD1, 5 bases. The V gene lost 0 bases and the J gene lost 7 bases, with 27 bases spanning the gap. This CDR3 region has 19 residues. Germline V gene sequence: CDR1 SGHTA, CDR2 FQGNSA.

V gene TRBV27 combines with J gene TRBJ2-7, with 13 bases matching TRBD2. Germline V CDR1 and CDR2: MNHEY, SMNVEV (reference sequence). This CDR3 comprises 17 residues. J gave up 4 bases and V 4 bases, and 10 bases lay outside the gene matches. The CDR3 nucleotides are TGTGCCAGCAGTTCACTAAAGCGGACTAGCGGGAGTTACGAGCAGTACTTC. Residues: CASSSLKRTSGSYEQYF.